The source of this TCR beta chain is a study of CD8+ T cells in alopecia areata. Study context: Tofacitinib was taken orally by treated patients, and the dose was 5 to 10 mg twice daily.

The CDR3 covers 16 residues. The V gene lost 5 bases and the J gene lost 8 bases, with 22 bases spanning the gap. CDR1 is SEHNR and CDR2 is FQNEAQ in the germline V gene (reference sequence). RNA extraction was followed by reverse transcription into cDNA, which acted as the sequencing template. Clones were sequenced by immunoSEQ multiplex PCR, and TCRdb holds only the in-frame ones, with some missing. The sample holds about 140,000 clones, approximately 85% seen once. Documented treatment: oral pan-JAK inhibitor, 5-10 mg twice daily. Samples from alopecia areata patients were lesional scalp punch biopsies and peripheral blood.

This receptor was obtained from a human donor with alopecia areata. The chain recombines TRBV7-9 with TRBJ2-1; weak D call: TRBD2 (6 bases). The input for sequencing was CD8+ T cells sorted from blood, taken at week 4, from a patient treated with tofacitinib. The CDR3 sequence: CASSPTGALAVDEQFF. The CDR3, as DNA: TGTGCCAGCAGCCCAACGGGAGCCCTGGCTGTTGATGAGCAGTTCTTC.